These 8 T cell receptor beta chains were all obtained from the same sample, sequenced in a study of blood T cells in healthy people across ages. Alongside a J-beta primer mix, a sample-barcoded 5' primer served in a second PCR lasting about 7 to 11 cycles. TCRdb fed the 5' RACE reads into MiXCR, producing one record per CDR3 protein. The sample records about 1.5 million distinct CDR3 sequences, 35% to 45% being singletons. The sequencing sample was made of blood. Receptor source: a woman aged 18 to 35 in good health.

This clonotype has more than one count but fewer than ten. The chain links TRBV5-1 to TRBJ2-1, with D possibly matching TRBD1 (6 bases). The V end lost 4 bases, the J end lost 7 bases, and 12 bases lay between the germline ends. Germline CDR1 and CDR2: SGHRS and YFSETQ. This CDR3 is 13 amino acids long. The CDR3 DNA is TGCGCCAGCAGCACCCTAGGGGGAAATGAGCAGTTCTTC. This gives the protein CASSTLGGNEQFF.

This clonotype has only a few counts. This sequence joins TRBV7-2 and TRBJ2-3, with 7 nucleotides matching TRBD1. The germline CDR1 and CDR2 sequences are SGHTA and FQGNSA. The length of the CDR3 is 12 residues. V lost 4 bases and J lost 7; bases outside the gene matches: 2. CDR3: CASSWGQNTQYF. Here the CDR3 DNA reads TGTGCCAGCAGCTGGGGACAGAATACGCAGTATTTT.

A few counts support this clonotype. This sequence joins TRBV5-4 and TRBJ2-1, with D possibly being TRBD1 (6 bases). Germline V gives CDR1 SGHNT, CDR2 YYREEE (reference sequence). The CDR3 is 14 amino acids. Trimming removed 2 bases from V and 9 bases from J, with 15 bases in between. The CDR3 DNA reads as TGTGCCAGCAGCTTACGAGCGGTGACAGGTGAGCAGTTCTTC. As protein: CASSLRAVTGEQFF. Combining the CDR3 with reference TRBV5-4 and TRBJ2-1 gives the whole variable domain ETGVTQSPTHLIKTRGQQVTLRCSSQSGHNTVSWYQQALGQGPQFIFQYYREEENGRGNFPPRFSGLQFPNYSSELNVNALELDDSALYLCASSLRAVTGEQFFGPGTRLTVL.

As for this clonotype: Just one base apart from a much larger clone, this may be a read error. DNA for the CDR3: TGTGCCAGCAGCTTACAGGGAAGGGTCGATGGCTACACCTTC. Its protein is CASSLQGRVDGYTF. The chain employs TRBV7-2 and TRBJ1-2; a possible D gene is TRBD1 (5 bases). The germline V gene encodes CDR1 SGHTA and CDR2 FQGNSA. V gave up 2 bases and J gave up 6 bases, with 13 bases separating them. The CDR3 sequence is 14 residues long.

In DNA form, the CDR3 reads TGCGCCAGCAGCCACCGGCAATTCTCCTACGAGCAGTACTTC. It translates to CASSHRQFSYEQYF. The chain uses TRBV4-1 and TRBJ2-7; unclear D gene. The CDR3 contains 14 residues. Germline CDR1 MGHRA, CDR2 YSYEKL. V lost 3 bases to trimming and J lost 0 bases, with 9 bases between them.

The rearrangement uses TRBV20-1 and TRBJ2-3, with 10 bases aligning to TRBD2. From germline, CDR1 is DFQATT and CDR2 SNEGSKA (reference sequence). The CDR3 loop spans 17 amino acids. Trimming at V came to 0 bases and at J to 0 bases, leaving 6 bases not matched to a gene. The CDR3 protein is CSARDVRAGGSTDTQYF. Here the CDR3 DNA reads TGCAGTGCTAGAGACGTACGAGCGGGAGGGAGCACAGATACGCAGTATTTT.

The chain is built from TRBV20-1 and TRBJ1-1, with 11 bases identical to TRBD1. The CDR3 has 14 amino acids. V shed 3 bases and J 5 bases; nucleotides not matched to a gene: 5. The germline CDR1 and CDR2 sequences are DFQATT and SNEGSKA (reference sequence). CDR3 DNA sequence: TGCAGTGCTAGGGACAGGGGGCGGTGGACTGAAGCTTTCTTT. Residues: CSARDRGRWTEAFF.

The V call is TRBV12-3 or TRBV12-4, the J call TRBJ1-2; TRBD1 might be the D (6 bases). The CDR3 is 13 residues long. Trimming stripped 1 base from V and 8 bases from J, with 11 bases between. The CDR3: CASSLGTAGGYTF. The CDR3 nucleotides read TGTGCCAGCAGTTTAGGGACAGCGGGCGGCTACACCTTC.